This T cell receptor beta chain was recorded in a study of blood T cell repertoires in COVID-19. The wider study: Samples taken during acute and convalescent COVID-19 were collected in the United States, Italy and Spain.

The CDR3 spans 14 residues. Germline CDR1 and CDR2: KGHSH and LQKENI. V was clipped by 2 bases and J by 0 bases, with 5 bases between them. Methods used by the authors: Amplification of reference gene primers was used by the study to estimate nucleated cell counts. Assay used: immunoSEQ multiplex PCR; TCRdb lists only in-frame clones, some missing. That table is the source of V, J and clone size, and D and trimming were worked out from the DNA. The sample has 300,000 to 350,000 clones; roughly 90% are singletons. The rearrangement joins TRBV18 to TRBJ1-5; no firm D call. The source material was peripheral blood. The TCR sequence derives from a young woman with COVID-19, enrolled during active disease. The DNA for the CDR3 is TGTGCCAGCTCACCAGGAGATAGCAATCAGCCCCAGCATTTT. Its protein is CASSPGDSNQPQHF.